This is a list of T cell receptor beta chains from one sample in a study of T cells in Graves' hyperthyroidism and ophthalmopathy. TCRdb used MiXCR to reprocess the multiplex PCR reads, holding one entry per CDR3 protein. The repertoire has around 620,000 distinct CDR3 sequences, approximately 44% of them found once; the top ten carry about 20%. The specimen was peripheral blood or thyroid tissue (not recorded which). All receptors derive from an adult woman with Graves' disease, either hyperthyroidism or ophthalmopathy (not recorded which). Both conserved end residues are part of each CDR3. A D gene is named only where the DNA matches it firmly. A clone size is listed for some rows: how often the clone was seen (once, few, many), or a class if it is expanded.

.	TRBV7-9	.	TRBJ2-7	TGTGCCAGCAGCTTAGCGGACAGTCTCTACGAGCAGTACTTC	CASSLADSLYEQYF
TRBD1	TRBV5-1	many	TRBJ2-7	TGCGCCAGCAGCGCCGACGAGGACAGGGACGAGCAGTACTTC	CASSADEDRDEQYF
TRBD2	TRBV12-3/TRBV12-4	.	TRBJ2-2	TGTGCCAGCAGGGGGGTAGCGGGAAGGGAGCTGTTTTTT	CASRGVAGRELFF
.	TRBV7-2	.	TRBJ2-2	TGTGCCACCGCGAAAAGACCCGGGGAGCTGTTTTTT	CATAKRPGELFF
TRBD1	TRBV9	many	TRBJ1-5	TGTGCCAGCAGCGTAGCTCCGGGACAGGGGAGTCAGCCCCAGCATTTT	CASSVAPGQGSQPQHF
TRBD1	TRBV20-1	.	TRBJ1-6	TGCAGTGCTCCGGACAGGAATAATTCACCCCTCCACTTT	CSAPDRNNSPLHF
.	TRBV9	.	TRBJ1-4	TGTGCCAGCAGCGTAAGTGGCGGGACTAATGAAAAACTGTTTTTT	CASSVSGGTNEKLFF
.	TRBV25-1	many	TRBJ2-3	TGTGCCAGCAGTGAAACTTCCATGAATACGCAGTATTTT	CASSETSMNTQYF
TRBD1	TRBV19	.	TRBJ2-6	TGTGCCAGTAGTATCCGTGACAGGGGGACTGAAGCTTTC	CASSIRDRGTEAF
.	TRBV2	.	TRBJ1-2	TGTGCCAGCCGCCTCCGGGACATCAGACCCACTAACTATGGCTACACCTTC	CASRLRDIRPTNYGYTF
.	TRBV12-3/TRBV12-4	.	TRBJ1-5	TGTGCCAGCACCCCTGGCACAGGCATTTTCAATCAGCCCCAGCATTTT	CASTPGTGIFNQPQHF
TRBD2	TRBV5-1	many	TRBJ2-5	TGCGCCAGCAGCTTGGGACGGGGGCTAGCGGGAGTAACCCAAGAGACCCAGTACTTC	CASSLGRGLAGVTQETQYF
.	TRBV5-5	.	TRBJ1-1	TGTGCCAGCAGCTTGGATCCGGGGGGAGAGGAGGCTTTCTTT	CASSLDPGGEEAFF
.	TRBV29-1	few	TRBJ1-1	TGCAGCGCGACAGTTAACACTGAAGCTTTCTTT	CSATVNTEAFF
.	TRBV7-9	.	TRBJ2-7	TGTGCCAGCAGTCCTGACAGAGAGGAGGTCTACGAGCAGTACTTC	CASSPDREEVYEQYF
.	TRBV30	.	TRBJ1-1	TGTGCCTGGAGTGGAATGGTTGGGTACACTGAAGCTTTCTTT	CAWSGMVGYTEAFF
.	TRBV29-1	.	TRBJ2-4	TGCAGCGTTGAAGATCCAGGGAGAGGCATTCAGTACTTC	CSVEDPGRGIQYF
.	TRBV12-3/TRBV12-4	once	TRBJ1-2	TGTGCCAGCAGTTTAGCTGGGTCATATGGCTACACCTTC	CASSLAGSYGYTF
TRBD2	TRBV7-2	.	TRBJ2-7	TGTGCCAGCAGCCCAGTCGGCGGGAGGGGCAGCTACGAGCAGTACTTC	CASSPVGGRGSYEQYF
TRBD2	TRBV28	.	TRBJ2-7	TGTGCCAGCAGCACGTTGAGCGGGAGGTACGAGCAGTACTTC	CASSTLSGRYEQYF
.	TRBV20-1	.	TRBJ2-7	TGCAGTGCTAGAGGGGGGGCCCTCCTCGAGCAGAACTTC	CSARGGALLEQNF
.	TRBV15	.	TRBJ1-1	TGTGCCACCAGCAGAGATCGGGACTTCGAGGCGGAAGCTTTCTTT	CATSRDRDFEAEAFF
TRBD1	TRBV6-1	.	TRBJ1-5	TGTGCCAGCAGTCTCGGGACAGGGGGGACCCAGCATTTT	CASSLGTGGTQHF
TRBD1	TRBV24-1	.	TRBJ2-1	TGTGCCACCTCTCGGGGGACAGGGGTCTACAATGAGCAGTTCTTC	CATSRGTGVYNEQFF
.	TRBV7-9	.	TRBJ2-5	TGTGCCAGCAGCCACCGAGCGGCCCGGCAAGAGACCCAGTACTTC	CASSHRAARQETQYF
.	TRBV11-2	many	TRBJ2-5	TGTGCCAGCAGCTTAGCCCGTTCGGGCGGGGAGACCCAGTACTTC	CASSLARSGGETQYF
.	TRBV15	many	TRBJ1-5	TGTGCCACCAGCAGAGATCCTCACCGACAGACGGGATGGTGGCCCCAGCATTTT	CATSRDPHRQTGWWPQHF
TRBD1	TRBV7-9	.	TRBJ1-5	TGTGCCAGCAGCTTTATTGGGACAGGGCTTCAGCCCCAGCATTTT	CASSFIGTGLQPQHF
.	TRBV2	many	TRBJ2-7	TGTGCCAGCAGTCTCGGGCTGGGACCTGAGAGGGAGCAGTACTTC	CASSLGLGPEREQYF
.	TRBV20-1	.	TRBJ2-2	TGTGCCTTTCGACGGGGCGCAGGTATCACCGGGGAGCTGTTTTTT	CAFRRGAGITGELFF
TRBD1	TRBV20-1	.	TRBJ1-5	TGCAGTGCTAGAAGGACAGGGGGCGAGGCTCAGCCCCAGCATTTT	CSARRTGGEAQPQHF
TRBD1	TRBV28	.	TRBJ1-4	TGTGCCAGCAGTTCCCCGGGACAGGGGGATGAAAAACTGTTTTTT	CASSSPGQGDEKLFF
.	TRBV7-9	many	TRBJ1-1	TGTGCCAGCACGCAGGACCCCAACACTGAAGCTTTCTTT	CASTQDPNTEAFF
.	TRBV5-6	many	TRBJ1-2	TGTGCCAGCAGTTCCGAGATTTATGGCTACACCTTC	CASSSEIYGYTF
.	TRBV20-1	.	TRBJ1-5	TGCAGTGCTGATTCGCTAGCGGGAGTCAACTACGAGCATTTT	CSADSLAGVNYEHF
.	TRBV2	.	TRBJ1-1	TGTGCCAGCACCCGGCAGGGACTAGGGATGTCTGAAGCTTTCTTT	CASTRQGLGMSEAFF
TRBD1	TRBV5-1	.	TRBJ2-2	TGCGCCAGCAGCTTCTCGGGACAGGTGTACACCGGGGAGCTGTTTTTT	CASSFSGQVYTGELFF
.	TRBV10-3	few	TRBJ2-3	TGTGCCATCAGTGAGGGGGGAGGAATTGATACGCAGTATTTT	CAISEGGGIDTQYF
TRBD1	TRBV20-1	.	TRBJ2-5	TGCAGTGCTAGGGGACAGGGGGGAGAGACCCAGTACTTC	CSARGQGGETQYF
.	TRBV7-9	many	TRBJ1-2	TGTGCCAGCAGCTTAAACCCAGGGGATGGCTACACCTTC	CASSLNPGDGYTF
.	TRBV19	.	TRBJ2-6	TGTGCCCGGCTGACTACTGGGGCCAACGTCCTGACTTTC	CARLTTGANVLTF
.	TRBV10-3	many	TRBJ1-1	TGTGCCATCAGTGAGGATACTGAAGCTCTCTTT	CAISEDTEALF
TRBD2	TRBV5-1	once	TRBJ2-2	TGCGCCAGCAGCTTGGTTCGCGGGAGGGAGCAGTTTTTT	CASSLVRGREQFF
.	TRBV7-9	few	TRBJ1-2	TGTGCCAGCAGCCGCGGTACAGGGTTTAGCTATGGCTACACCTTC	CASSRGTGFSYGYTF
TRBD1	TRBV15	.	TRBJ1-5	TGTGCCACCAGCAGAACAGGGACAGGGGGCGATCAGCCCCAGCATTTT	CATSRTGTGGDQPQHF
.	TRBV29-1	.	TRBJ1-1	TGCAGCGTCAGGGGAACAATGGACACTGAAGCTTTCTTT	CSVRGTMDTEAFF
TRBD1	TRBV27	.	TRBJ2-6	TGTGCCAGCAGCTTTACAGGGGGCAGGGCCAACGTCCTGACTTTC	CASSFTGGRANVLTF
.	TRBV18	.	TRBJ2-7	TGTGCCAGCTCACCTGTGGGCGTATGGGGCTACGAGCAGTACTTC	CASSPVGVWGYEQYF
TRBD1	TRBV12-3/TRBV12-4	.	TRBJ2-7	TGTGCCAGCAGTTTAAGGGGGCAGCGCGAGCAGTACTTC	CASSLRGQREQYF